The 7 T cell receptor beta chains presented below share a single source sample, sequenced in a study of blood T cells in healthy people across ages. The second PCR ran roughly 6 to 11 cycles with a sample-barcoded 5' primer and J-beta primers. TCRdb independently ran MiXCR on the 5' RACE reads; one entry per CDR3 protein. This sample has 920,000 or so distinct CDR3 sequences, with under 45% found just once. The sequencing sample was made of blood. These receptors came from a woman aged 60 to 75 in good health.

The V gene is TRBV6-5, the J gene TRBJ2-3; no clear D. This CDR3 contains 14 residues. Germline V lookup: CDR1 MNHEY, CDR2 SVGAGI. The germline V and J ends were trimmed by 7 bases and 5 bases, with 16 bases remaining between them. The CDR3 reads CASTKHPKGDTQYF. CDR3 bases: TGTGCCAGCACTAAACATCCTAAGGGAGATACGCAGTATTTT.

This chain joins TRBV15 and TRBJ2-7; 11 bases are a match to TRBD2. CDR3 length: 19 residues. CDR1 and CDR2 (germline): LNHNV, YYDKDF (reference sequence). V gave up 0 bases and J gave up 2 bases; unmatched junction bases: 12. The CDR3 sequence is CATSREPPGTSGQAYEQYF. CDR3 bases: TGTGCCACCAGCAGAGAACCGCCCGGGACTAGCGGCCAAGCCTACGAGCAGTACTTC.

The chain employs TRBV6-5 and TRBJ2-3; 9 nucleotides line up with TRBD1. The ends lost 0 bases at V and 4 bases at J; junction bases unmatched: 14. Germline values: CDR1 MNHEY, CDR2 SVGAGI. The CDR3 runs to 19 residues. CDR3 in DNA: TGTGCCAGCAGTTACTCGGGGCCGGGACAGGGTACGAGCGCAGATACGCAGTATTTT. Its translation: CASSYSGPGQGTSADTQYF.

This clonotype was counted between two and nine times. This chain connects TRBV7-9 to TRBJ2-7; 7 bases are a match to TRBD1. Germline CDR1 reads SEHNR; CDR2 reads FQNEAQ (reference sequence). The CDR3 is made up of 15 amino acids. J was trimmed by 2 bases and V by 4 bases; bases with no gene match: 8. The CDR3 protein is CASSSDRIPTYEQYF. In DNA, the CDR3 is TGTGCCAGCAGCTCGGACAGGATACCCACCTACGAGCAGTACTTC.

The V gene is TRBV10-3, the J gene TRBJ2-1; no definite D call. This CDR3 comprises 13 residues. Germline CDR1 ENHRY, CDR2 SYGVKD. V was trimmed by 7 bases and J by 6 bases, leaving 13 bases between them. The CDR3 is CAITETTLNEQFF. In DNA form, the CDR3 reads TGTGCCATCACCGAAACTACTCTCAATGAGCAGTTCTTC.

This CDR3 is CASSPHMTGGIQYF. CDR3 in DNA: TGTGCCAGCAGTCCTCACATGACAGGGGGCATTCAGTACTTC. The chain carries TRBV27 and TRBJ2-7; 9 positions agree with TRBD1. The DNA matches TRBJ2-4 better at its end, which makes the J call doubtful. CDR1 is MNHEY and CDR2 is SMNVEV in the germline V gene (reference sequence). This CDR3 spans 14 amino acids.

This clonotype has only one observation. The chain couples TRBV7-8 to TRBJ1-5; D perhaps matches TRBD1 (5 bases). V gave up 2 bases and J gave up 0 bases, with 11 bases separating them. The germline gives CDR1 SGHVS, CDR2 FQNEAQ. The CDR3 is 16 residues long. The CDR3 sequence: CASSLQGSNSNQPQHF. The CDR3 DNA sequence: TGTGCCAGCAGCTTACAGGGCAGTAATAGCAATCAGCCCCAGCATTTT.